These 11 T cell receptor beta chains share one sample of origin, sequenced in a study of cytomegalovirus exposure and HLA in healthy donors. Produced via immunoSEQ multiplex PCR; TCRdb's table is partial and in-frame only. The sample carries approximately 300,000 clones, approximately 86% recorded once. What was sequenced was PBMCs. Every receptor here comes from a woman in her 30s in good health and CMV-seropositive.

CDR3 residues: CASSPPGQGAGEQYF. The DNA for the CDR3 is TGTGCCAGCAGCCCCCCGGGACAGGGGGCTGGTGAGCAGTACTTC. The gene calls are TRBV28 and TRBJ2-7; 12 positions agree with TRBD1. This CDR3 is 15 amino acids long. Germline trimming cut 6 bases from V and 7 bases from J; bases unmatched to any gene: 10. Germline V gene lookup returns CDR1 MDHEN and CDR2 SYDVKM.

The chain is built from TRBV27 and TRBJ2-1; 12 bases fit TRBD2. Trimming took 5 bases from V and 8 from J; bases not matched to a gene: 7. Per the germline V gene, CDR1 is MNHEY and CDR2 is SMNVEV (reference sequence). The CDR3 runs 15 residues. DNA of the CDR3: TGTGCCAGCAGTACACCCGGACTAGCGGGGTATGAGCAGTTCTTC. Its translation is CASSTPGLAGYEQFF.

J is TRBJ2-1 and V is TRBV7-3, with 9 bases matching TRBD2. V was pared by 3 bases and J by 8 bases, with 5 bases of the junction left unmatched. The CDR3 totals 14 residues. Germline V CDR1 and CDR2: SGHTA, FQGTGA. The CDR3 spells CASSFAGGYDEQFF. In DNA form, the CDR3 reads TGTGCCAGCAGCTTTGCGGGAGGGTACGATGAGCAGTTCTTC.

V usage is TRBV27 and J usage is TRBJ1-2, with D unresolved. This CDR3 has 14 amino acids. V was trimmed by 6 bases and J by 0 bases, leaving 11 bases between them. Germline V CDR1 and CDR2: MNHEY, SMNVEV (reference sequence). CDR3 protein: CASRPDSANYGYTF. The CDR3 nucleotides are TGTGCCAGCAGGCCAGACTCAGCTAACTATGGCTACACCTTC.

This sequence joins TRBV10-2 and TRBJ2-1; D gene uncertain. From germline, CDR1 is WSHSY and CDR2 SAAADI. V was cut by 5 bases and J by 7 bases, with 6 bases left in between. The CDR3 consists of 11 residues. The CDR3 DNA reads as TGCGCCAGCAGTAAGAGGAATGAGCAGTTCTTC. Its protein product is CASSKRNEQFF.

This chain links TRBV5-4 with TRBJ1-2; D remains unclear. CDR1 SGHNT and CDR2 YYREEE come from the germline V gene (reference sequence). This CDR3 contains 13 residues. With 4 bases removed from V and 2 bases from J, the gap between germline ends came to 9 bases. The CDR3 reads CASSHDWNYGYTF. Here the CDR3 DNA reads TGTGCCAGCAGCCATGACTGGAACTATGGCTACACCTTC.

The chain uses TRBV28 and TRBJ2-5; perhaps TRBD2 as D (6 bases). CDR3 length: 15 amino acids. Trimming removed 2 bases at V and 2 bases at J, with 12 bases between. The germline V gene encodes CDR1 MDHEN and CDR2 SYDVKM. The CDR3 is CASSLLRERQETQYF. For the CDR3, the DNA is TGTGCCAGCAGTTTACTCCGGGAGAGGCAAGAGACCCAGTACTTC.

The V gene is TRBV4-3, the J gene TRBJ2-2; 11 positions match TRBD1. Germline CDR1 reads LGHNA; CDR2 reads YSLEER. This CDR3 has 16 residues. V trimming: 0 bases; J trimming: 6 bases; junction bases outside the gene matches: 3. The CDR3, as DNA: TGCGCCAGCAGCCAAGATCGGGGACAGGGGGCCGGGGAGCTGTTTTTT. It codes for CASSQDRGQGAGELFF.

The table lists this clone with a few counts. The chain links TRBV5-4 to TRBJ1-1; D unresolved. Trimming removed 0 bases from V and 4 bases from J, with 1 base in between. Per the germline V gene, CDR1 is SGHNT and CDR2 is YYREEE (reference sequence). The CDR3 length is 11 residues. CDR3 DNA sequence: TGTGCCAGCAGCTTGGGCACTGAAGCTTTCTTT. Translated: CASSLGTEAFF.

CDR3 DNA: TGTGCCAGCAGTTACAAAGGGGGGACCGGGCAGCCCCAGCATTTT. Translation gives CASSYKGGTGQPQHF. The rearrangement links TRBV6-5 to TRBJ1-5; TRBD1 is a possible D gene (6 bases). Germline CDR1 and CDR2: MNHEY and SVGAGI. The CDR3 is 15 residues long. V was clipped by 2 bases and J by 7 bases, with 15 bases between them.

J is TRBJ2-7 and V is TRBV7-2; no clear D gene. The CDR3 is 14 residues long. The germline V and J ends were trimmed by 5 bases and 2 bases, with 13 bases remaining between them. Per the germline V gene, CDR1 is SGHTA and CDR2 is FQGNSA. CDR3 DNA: TGTGCCAGCAGCCCTTCCGGGCCGACCTACGAGCAGTACTTC. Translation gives CASSPSGPTYEQYF. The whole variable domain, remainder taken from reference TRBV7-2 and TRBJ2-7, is GAGVSQSPSNKVTEKGKDVELRCDPISGHTALYWYRQSLGQGLEFLIYFQGNSAPDKSGLPSDRFSAERTGGSVSTLTIQRTQQEDSAVYLCASSPSGPTYEQYFGPGTRLTVT.